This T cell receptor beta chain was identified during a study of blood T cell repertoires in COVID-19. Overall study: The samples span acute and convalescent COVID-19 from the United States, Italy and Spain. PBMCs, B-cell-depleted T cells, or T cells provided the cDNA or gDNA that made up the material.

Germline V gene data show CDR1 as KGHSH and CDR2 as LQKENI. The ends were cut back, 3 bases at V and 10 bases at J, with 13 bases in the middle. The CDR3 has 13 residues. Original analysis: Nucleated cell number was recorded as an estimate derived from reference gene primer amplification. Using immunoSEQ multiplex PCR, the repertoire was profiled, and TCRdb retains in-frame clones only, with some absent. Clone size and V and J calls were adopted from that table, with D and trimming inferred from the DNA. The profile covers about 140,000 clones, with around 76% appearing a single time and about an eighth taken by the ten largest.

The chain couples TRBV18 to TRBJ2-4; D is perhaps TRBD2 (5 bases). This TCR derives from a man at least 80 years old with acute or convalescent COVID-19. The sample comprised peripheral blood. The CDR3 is CASSPPGRGIQYF. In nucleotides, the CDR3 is TGTGCCAGCTCACCGCCGGGCCGCGGGATTCAGTACTTC. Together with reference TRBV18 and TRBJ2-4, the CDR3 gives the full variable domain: NAGVMQNPRHLVRRRGQEARLRCSPMKGHSHVYWYRQLPEEGLKFMVYLQKENIIDESGMPKERFSAEFPKEGPSILRIQQVVRGDSAAYFCASSPPGRGIQYFGAGTRLSVL.